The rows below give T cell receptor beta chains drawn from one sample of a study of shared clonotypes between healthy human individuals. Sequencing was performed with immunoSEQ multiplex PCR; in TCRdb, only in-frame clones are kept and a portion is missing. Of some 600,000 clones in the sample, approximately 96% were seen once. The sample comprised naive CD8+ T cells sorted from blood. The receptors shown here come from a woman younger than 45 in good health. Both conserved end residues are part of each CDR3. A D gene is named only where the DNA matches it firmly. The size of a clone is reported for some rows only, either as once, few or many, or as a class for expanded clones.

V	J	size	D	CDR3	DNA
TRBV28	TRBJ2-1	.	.	CASSLVRESYNEQFF	TGTGCCAGCAGTTTGGTCCGGGAATCTTACAATGAGCAGTTCTTC
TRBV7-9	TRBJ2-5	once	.	CASSLGILRETQYF	TGTGCCAGCAGCTTAGGAATACTCCGGGAGACCCAGTACTTC
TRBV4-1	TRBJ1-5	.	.	CAAALRGGEPQHF	TGCGCCGCAGCCCTTCGGGGGGGCGAGCCCCAGCATTTT
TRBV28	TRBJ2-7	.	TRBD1	CASSSMGQESSYEQYF	TGTGCCAGCAGTTCCATGGGACAGGAGAGCTCCTACGAGCAGTACTTC
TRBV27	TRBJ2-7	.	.	CASSLGRGSSSYEQYF	TGTGCCAGCAGTTTAGGACGGGGCTCGAGCTCCTACGAGCAGTACTTC
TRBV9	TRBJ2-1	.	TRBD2	CASSVETSASYNEQFF	TGTGCCAGCAGCGTAGAGACTAGCGCGTCCTACAATGAGCAGTTCTTC
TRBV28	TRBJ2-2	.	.	CASSTHSRGNTGELFF	TGTGCCAGCAGTACCCACTCAAGAGGGAACACCGGGGAGCTGTTTTTT
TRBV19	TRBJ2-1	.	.	CASSIDRDDSYNEQFF	TGTGCCAGTAGTATAGACCGGGACGACTCCTACAATGAGCAGTTCTTC
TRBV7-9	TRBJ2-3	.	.	CASKEVTDTQYF	TGTGCCAGCAAGGAGGTTACAGATACGCAGTATTTT
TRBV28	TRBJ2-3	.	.	CASSLIARGTDTQYF	TGTGCCAGCAGTTTAATCGCCAGGGGTACAGATACGCAGTATTTT
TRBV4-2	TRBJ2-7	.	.	CASSQDFGIAYEQYF	TGTGCCAGCAGCCAAGATTTCGGGATAGCCTACGAGCAGTACTTC
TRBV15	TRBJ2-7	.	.	CATSRSTGEQYF	TGTGCCACCAGCAGATCAACCGGGGAGCAGTACTTC
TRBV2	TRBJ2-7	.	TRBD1	CASRGQGIGYEQYF	TGTGCCAGCAGAGGACAGGGGATAGGCTACGAGCAGTACTTC
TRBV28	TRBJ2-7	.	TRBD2	CASSLGLVVHEQYF	TGTGCCAGCAGTCTCGGACTAGTTGTCCACGAGCAGTACTTC
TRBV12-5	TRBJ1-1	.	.	CASGLTTLNTEAFF	TGTGCTAGTGGTTTGACGACCCTCAACACTGAAGCTTTCTTT
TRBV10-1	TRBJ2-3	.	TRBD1	CASSGDRDTDTQYF	TGCGCCAGCAGTGGGGACAGGGACACAGATACGCAGTATTTT
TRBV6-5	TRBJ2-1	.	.	CASTPGRGTYNEQFF	TGTGCCAGCACCCCCGGACGCGGAACCTACAATGAGCAGTTCTTC
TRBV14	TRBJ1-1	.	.	CASSQGAWMNTEAFF	TGTGCCAGCAGCCAAGGGGCGTGGATGAACACTGAAGCTTTCTTT
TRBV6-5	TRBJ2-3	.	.	CASTPWGTSTDTQYF	TGTGCCAGCACCCCGTGGGGGACCAGCACAGATACGCAGTATTTT
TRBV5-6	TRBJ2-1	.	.	CASSLGSGNEQFF	TGTGCCAGCAGCTTGGGATCGGGGAATGAGCAGTTCTTC
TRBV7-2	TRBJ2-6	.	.	CASSLGTGASVLTF	TGTGCCAGCAGCTTAGGGACTGGGGCCAGCGTCCTGACTTTC
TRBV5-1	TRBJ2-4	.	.	CASSRRDGLNIQYF	TGCGCCAGCAGCCGCCGGGACGGACTAAACATTCAGTACTTC
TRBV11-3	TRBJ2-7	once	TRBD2	CASSLVTTTGTSGSYEQYF	TGTGCCAGCAGCTTAGTAACCACTACCGGGACTAGCGGCTCCTACGAGCAGTACTTC
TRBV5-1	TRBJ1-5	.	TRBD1	CASSPTTGNNQPQHF	TGCGCCAGCAGCCCAACGACAGGGAATAATCAGCCCCAGCATTTT
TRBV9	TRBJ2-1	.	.	CASSAGLSSYNEQFF	TGTGCCAGCAGCGCGGGACTGAGCTCCTACAATGAGCAGTTCTTC
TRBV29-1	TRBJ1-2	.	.	CSVEDDFKAVGYTF	TGCAGCGTTGAAGATGACTTTAAGGCAGTTGGCTACACCTTC
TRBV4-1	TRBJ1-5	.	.	CASSRGGSNQPQHF	TGCGCCAGCAGCCGGGGGGGCAGCAATCAGCCCCAGCATTTT
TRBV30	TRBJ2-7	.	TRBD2	CAYQTSGSREQYF	TGTGCTTATCAGACTAGCGGGAGTCGCGAGCAGTACTTC
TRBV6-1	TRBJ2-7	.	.	CASSQSATWSYEQYF	TGTGCCAGCAGTCAGTCTGCTACCTGGTCCTACGAGCAGTACTTC
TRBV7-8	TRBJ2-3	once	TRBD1	CASSRDRGPSDTQYF	TGTGCCAGCAGCCGGGACAGGGGTCCATCAGATACGCAGTATTTT
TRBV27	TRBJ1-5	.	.	CASSLGQGNQPQHF	TGTGCCAGCAGTTTGGGTCAGGGCAATCAGCCCCAGCATTTT
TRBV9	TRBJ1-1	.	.	CASSVGGRGLNTEAFF	TGTGCCAGCAGCGTAGGGGGTCGGGGGTTGAACACTGAAGCTTTCTTT
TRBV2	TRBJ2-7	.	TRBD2	CASIAGEFYEQYF	TGTGCCAGCATAGCGGGAGAGTTCTACGAGCAGTACTTC
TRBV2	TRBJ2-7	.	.	CASGRGAYEQYF	TGTGCCAGCGGGAGGGGGGCCTACGAGCAGTACTTC
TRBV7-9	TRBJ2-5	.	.	CASSLVREETQYF	TGTGCCAGCAGCTTAGTCAGGGAAGAGACCCAGTACTTC
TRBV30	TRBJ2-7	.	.	CAWSVVGRTAYEQYF	TGTGCCTGGAGTGTAGTAGGCAGGACAGCCTACGAGCAGTACTTC
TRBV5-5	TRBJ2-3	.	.	CASSALATDTQYF	TGTGCCAGCAGCGCGTTAGCGACAGATACGCAGTATTTT
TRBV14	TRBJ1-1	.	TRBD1	CASSHTWTGADTEAFF	TGTGCCAGCAGCCATACTTGGACAGGGGCGGACACTGAAGCTTTCTTT
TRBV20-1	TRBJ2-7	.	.	CSARETAEQYF	TGCAGTGCTAGAGAAACGGCCGAGCAGTACTTC
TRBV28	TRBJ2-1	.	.	CASSAANPFNEQFF	TGTGCCAGCAGTGCGGCCAATCCATTCAATGAGCAGTTCTTC
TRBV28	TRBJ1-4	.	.	CASSLILGATNEKLFF	TGTGCCAGCAGTTTAATCCTGGGAGCAACTAATGAAAAACTGTTTTTT
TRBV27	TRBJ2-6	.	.	CASSFGAGANVLTF	.
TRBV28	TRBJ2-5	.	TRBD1	CASSPHRGQETQYF	TGTGCCAGCAGTCCTCACAGGGGGCAAGAGACCCAGTACTTC
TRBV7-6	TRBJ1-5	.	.	CASSLGTDSNQPQHF	TGTGCCAGCAGCTTAGGGACAGATAGCAATCAGCCCCAGCATTTT
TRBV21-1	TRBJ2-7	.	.	CASGEWDRKYEQYF	TGTGCCAGCGGAGAATGGGACCGAAAATACGAGCAGTACTTC
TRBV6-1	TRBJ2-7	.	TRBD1	CASRGGTGWGEQYF	TGTGCCAGCAGGGGCGGGACAGGGTGGGGCGAGCAGTACTTC
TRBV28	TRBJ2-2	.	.	CASSPTVNTGELFF	TGTGCCAGCAGCCCGACAGTTAATACCGGGGAGCTGTTTTTT